A single T cell receptor (beta chain) is shown here with its context. What it recognizes is unknown. Germline V gene lookup returns CDR1 SGHTA and CDR2 FQGNSA. The CDR3 runs 14 residues. V was shortened by 1 base and J by 7 bases, with 11 bases between the two germline ends. TCRdb re-analysed the multiplex PCR reads in MiXCR, keeping a single row per CDR3 protein. The sample shows about 94,000 distinct CDR3 sequences, approximately 29% of them seen only once. The data stem from a study of breast tumors, draining lymph nodes, adjacent tissues. Study findings and constraints: Data fit most tumor T cells coming from lymph node, expanding in tumor. Luminal-like breast cancer showed significantly higher tumor–nontumor repertoire similarity than basal-like. That most tumor T cells come from lymph nodes remained unproven. Tumor TCR diversity was below lymph nodes but above nontumor tissue.

Breast cancer patients provided tissue from their axillary draining lymph nodes. V gene TRBV7-2 combines with J gene TRBJ2-1; D is unresolved. This TCR was sampled from a female donor with breast cancer. Some clones in this sample may be carry-over from other donors' samples. Material: axillary lymph node tissue. The CDR3 region has the DNA TGTGCCAGCAGCTTAGGAGGCATAGGGAATGAGCAGTTCTTC. Residues: CASSLGGIGNEQFF.